Following are 24 T cell receptor beta chains from one sample sequenced in a study of cytomegalovirus exposure and HLA in healthy donors. Amplification used 60 Vbeta primers and 13 Jbeta primers. Only in-frame clones appear in the TCRdb table, and some are missing; sequencing was by immunoSEQ multiplex PCR. The data contain about 140,000 clones, around 80% of them singletons. Input material: PBMCs. The source is a man aged 18-30 years in good health and CMV-seropositive.

The chain joins TRBV30 to TRBJ1-5; 8 positions agree with TRBD1. CDR3 size: 16 residues. V was clipped by 1 base and J by 2 bases; unmatched bases: 7. From germline, CDR1 is GTSNPN and CDR2 SVGIG (reference sequence). CDR3 DNA sequence: TGTGCCTGGAGTGCTCGCGACAGGGGAGGCAATCAGCCCCAGCATTTT. This gives the protein CAWSARDRGGNQPQHF.

The sample holds a few counts of this clone. The chain recombines TRBV10-3 with TRBJ1-1; D gene ambiguous. Between the trimmed V and J ends, which lost 1 base and 3 bases, there was a span of 9 bases. This CDR3 region has 14 residues. Germline CDR1 and CDR2: ENHRY and SYGVKD. The CDR3 DNA sequence: TGTGCCATCAGTGAGTACAGACCACACACTGAAGCTTTCTTT. It codes for CAISEYRPHTEAFF.

Only a few counts were recorded for this clone. The CDR3 region is CAWSVLGRGNYGYTF. The CDR3 DNA sequence: TGTGCCTGGAGTGTACTCGGCAGGGGAAACTATGGCTACACCTTC. This chain links TRBV30 with TRBJ1-2; maybe TRBD1 (6 bases). The V and J ends lost 0 bases and 2 bases respectively, with 13 bases between them. The CDR3 runs to 15 residues. The germline V gene encodes CDR1 GTSNPN and CDR2 SVGIG (reference sequence).

The chain is built from TRBV27 and TRBJ2-5, with 16 bases aligning to TRBD2. In germline, CDR1 is MNHEY, CDR2 SMNVEV (reference sequence). The CDR3 covers 14 residues. Trimming took 7 bases from V and 9 from J; bases not matched to a gene: 5. As DNA, the CDR3 is TGTGCCAGCAAACCGGGACTAGCGGGAGGGGCCCAGTACTTC. It specifies CASKPGLAGGAQYF.

This chain links TRBV5-1 with TRBJ2-7; 10 nucleotides match TRBD1. This CDR3 region has 15 residues. Trimming removed 2 bases from V and 5 bases from J; junction bases left unmatched: 7. The germline V gene has CDR1 SGHRS and CDR2 YFSETQ. The CDR3 reads CASSLRLTGGHEQYF. CDR3 DNA sequence: TGCGCCAGCAGCTTACGCCTGACAGGGGGCCACGAGCAGTACTTC. Full variable domain (outside the CDR3, taken from reference TRBV5-1 and TRBJ2-7): KAGVTQTPRYLIKTRGQQVTLSCSPISGHRSVSWYQQTPGQGLQFLFEYFSETQRNKGNFPGRFSGRQFSNSRSEMNVSTLELGDSALYLCASSLRLTGGHEQYFGPGTRLTVT.

The chain has TRBV25-1 and TRBJ2-3, with 7 nucleotides matching TRBD2. The CDR3 is 15 residues long. The germline V gene has CDR1 MGHDK and CDR2 SYGVNS. V was clipped by 7 bases and J by 2 bases; unmatched bases: 9. CDR3 residues: CASTPSGTLTDTQYF. The CDR3 coding sequence is TGTGCCAGCACTCCTAGCGGTACTCTCACAGATACGCAGTATTTT.

This chain links TRBV18 with TRBJ2-3, with D possibly TRBD1 on 6 matching bases. Trimming left V 4 bases short and J 6 bases short, with 17 bases between. The CDR3 sequence is 15 residues long. The germline V gene encodes CDR1 KGHSH and CDR2 LQKENI. Here the CDR3 reads CASSQKGQPPDTQYF. The CDR3 DNA reads TGTGCCAGCTCACAGAAGGGACAACCTCCCGATACGCAGTATTTT.

This clone was detected once. The V and J genes are TRBV15 and TRBJ2-1, with 8 bases identical to TRBD2. V gave up 4 bases and J gave up 6 bases; unmatched junction bases: 11. Germline loops: CDR1 LNHNV, CDR2 YYDKDF (reference sequence). The CDR3 extends over 16 amino acids. CDR3: CATSTQTPGLGNEQFF. CDR3 nucleotides: TGTGCCACCAGCACGCAGACTCCGGGACTAGGCAATGAGCAGTTCTTC.

This sequence joins TRBV19 and TRBJ1-1, with 8 bases fitting TRBD1. This CDR3 is 16 amino acids long. Germline-derived CDR1 and CDR2 are LNHDA and SQIVND (reference sequence). The ends lost 4 bases at V and 0 bases at J; junction bases unmatched: 7. The CDR3 coding sequence is TGTGCCAGTAGTAGTGGGACAGGACTAATGAACACTGAAGCTTTCTTT. Protein product: CASSSGTGLMNTEAFF. Looking up the rest from reference TRBV19 and TRBJ1-1 gives the full variable domain: DGGITQSPKYLFRKEGQNVTLSCEQNLNHDAMYWYRQDPGQGLRLIYYSQIVNDFQKGDIAEGYSVSREKKESFPLTVTSAQKNPTAFYLCASSSGTGLMNTEAFFGQGTRLTVV.

The chain employs TRBV11-2 and TRBJ1-1; D is uncertain. Trimming shortened V by 5 bases and J by 4 bases, and 17 bases separated the two germline ends. Looked up from germline, CDR1 is SGHAT and CDR2 is FQNNGV. The length of the CDR3 is 15 residues. The CDR3 region has the DNA TGTGCCAGCAGCAAGCACGGAGGGTCGGGCACTGAAGCTTTCTTT. This translates into CASSKHGGSGTEAFF.

This chain's CDR3 is CSVEFVTSGSLWDNEQFF. As DNA, the CDR3 is TGCAGCGTTGAATTTGTAACTAGCGGGAGTCTTTGGGACAATGAGCAGTTCTTC. V gene TRBV29-1 combines with J gene TRBJ2-1; 11 bases match TRBD2. The germline CDR1 and CDR2 sequences are SQVTM and ANQGSEA. V lost 2 bases to trimming and J lost 5 bases; unmatched junction nucleotides: 14. The CDR3 is 18 residues long.

This rearrangement joins TRBV29-1 to TRBJ2-5, with a tentative D call TRBD2 (5 bases). Germline V CDR1 and CDR2: SQVTM, ANQGSEA. V lost 1 base and J 1 base, leaving 10 bases between the germline ends. CDR3 size: 14 residues. The CDR3 nucleotides read TGCAGCGTTGAAGGAGGGAGAAGCCAAGAGACCCAGTACTTC. Its protein product is CSVEGGRSQETQYF.

The chain joins TRBV19 to TRBJ1-3; D is uncertain. V was trimmed by 5 bases and J by 3 bases, leaving 14 bases between them. Germline assignment: CDR1 LNHDA and CDR2 SQIVND (reference sequence). The CDR3 covers 15 residues. The CDR3 bases are TGTGCCAGTAGTTCTTGGCAGGATCTTGGAAACACCATATATTTT. It is translated as CASSSWQDLGNTIYF.

The V gene is TRBV15, the J gene TRBJ2-7; TRBD1 agrees at 7 bases. The CDR3 sequence is 15 residues long. Germline CDR1 is LNHNV and CDR2 is YYDKDF (reference sequence). V dropped 2 bases and J dropped 0; count of bases not matched to a gene: 4. CDR3 loop: CATSRLQGISYEQYF. The CDR3 nucleotides read TGTGCCACCAGCAGACTACAGGGGATCTCCTACGAGCAGTACTTC.

The chain recombines TRBV2 with TRBJ2-4; 9 positions agree with TRBD2. This CDR3 is built from 15 residues. Per the germline V gene, CDR1 is SNHLY and CDR2 is FYNNEI. The ends lost 8 bases at V and 4 bases at J; junction bases unmatched: 9. The chain's CDR3 is CASRVPAGGKNIQYF. CDR3 DNA sequence: TGTGCCAGCCGTGTTCCCGCGGGAGGGAAAAACATTCAGTACTTC.

The chain uses TRBV9 and TRBJ1-1, with D perhaps TRBD1 (6 bases). Germline loops: CDR1 SGDLS, CDR2 YYNGEE. V was trimmed by 4 bases and J by 1 base, leaving 11 bases between them. The CDR3 is made up of 14 amino acids. The CDR3 region has the DNA TGTGCCAGCAGCCCCGAGACAGGGAACACTGAAGCTTTCTTT. Translated, it gives CASSPETGNTEAFF.

This chain uses TRBV5-4 with TRBJ2-2, with 8 bases identical to TRBD1. This CDR3 region has 16 residues. Germline CDR1 is SGHNT and CDR2 is YYREEE (reference sequence). With 3 bases clipped from V and 0 bases from J, the junction kept 4 bases outside the gene matches. The CDR3 nucleotides are TGTGCCAGCAGCTCTAACAGGGGGTCGAACACCGGGGAGCTGTTTTTT. Translation: CASSSNRGSNTGELFF.

The V call is TRBV4-1, the J call TRBJ2-1; TRBD2 might be the D (5 bases). The germline gives CDR1 MGHRA, CDR2 YSYEKL. The CDR3 has 15 residues. Trimming cost V 4 bases and J 2 bases, with 12 bases left between them. The CDR3 sequence: CASSRTGITYNEQFF. As DNA, the CDR3 is TGCGCCAGCAGCCGTACGGGAATCACCTACAATGAGCAGTTCTTC.

The rearrangement joins TRBV2 to TRBJ1-5; 8 bases match TRBD1. Trimming cost V 3 bases and J 6 bases; bases outside gene matches: 7. The CDR3 sequence is 15 residues long. CDR1 and CDR2 from the germline V gene are SNHLY and FYNNEI. CDR3 coding DNA: TGTGCCAGCAGTGAGGGGGGACAGGTTCGTCAGCCCCAGCATTTT. Protein product: CASSEGGQVRQPQHF.

The CDR3 bases are TGCAGTGCTAGATCCAGCGGCGAGCAGTACTTC. This translates into CSARSSGEQYF. This sequence joins TRBV20-1 and TRBJ2-7, with D perhaps TRBD2 (5 bases). Germline CDR1 reads DFQATT; CDR2 reads SNEGSKA (reference sequence). The CDR3 has 11 amino acids. The V gene lost 2 bases and the J gene lost 6 bases, with 8 bases spanning the gap.

In its sample, this clone was seen a few times. The gene calls are TRBV29-1 and TRBJ2-1, with 12 bases aligning to TRBD2. CDR3 size: 17 residues. Germline V gene data show CDR1 as SQVTM and CDR2 as ANQGSEA. The DNA of the CDR3 is TGCAGGGCCTCTCCTCAAACTAGCGGGAGGTACTACAATGAGCAGTTCTTC. Its protein product is CRASPQTSGRYYNEQFF.

The chain links TRBV7-8 to TRBJ2-1; possible D gene TRBD2, 5 bases. This CDR3 has 13 amino acids. V was trimmed by 3 bases and J by 4 bases, leaving 7 bases between them. Germline lookup yields CDR1 SGHVS and CDR2 FQNEAQ. The CDR3 sequence: CASSFGVYNEQFF. As DNA, the CDR3 is TGTGCCAGCAGCTTCGGGGTGTACAATGAGCAGTTCTTC.

The rearrangement joins TRBV28 to TRBJ1-4; D may be TRBD1 (5 bases). V was cut by 4 bases and J by 8 bases, with 29 bases left in between. CDR3 size: 19 residues. Germline CDR1 is MDHEN and CDR2 is SYDVKM. CDR3 coding DNA: TGTGCCAGCAGTTCGGCAGTTTTGGGGCCGAAAGTGGCGAGCGAAAAACTGTTTTTT. The encoded protein is CASSSAVLGPKVASEKLFF.

This clone was picked up a small number of times. The rearrangement joins TRBV4-1 to TRBJ2-5, with 8 positions matching TRBD1. V was clipped by 2 bases and J by 0 bases; unmatched bases: 8. Germline-derived CDR1 and CDR2 are MGHRA and YSYEKL. The CDR3 totals 17 residues. CDR3 sequence (DNA): TGCGCCAGCAGCCAACGGGGACAGGAGGGGTACCAAGAGACCCAGTACTTC. The encoded protein is CASSQRGQEGYQETQYF.